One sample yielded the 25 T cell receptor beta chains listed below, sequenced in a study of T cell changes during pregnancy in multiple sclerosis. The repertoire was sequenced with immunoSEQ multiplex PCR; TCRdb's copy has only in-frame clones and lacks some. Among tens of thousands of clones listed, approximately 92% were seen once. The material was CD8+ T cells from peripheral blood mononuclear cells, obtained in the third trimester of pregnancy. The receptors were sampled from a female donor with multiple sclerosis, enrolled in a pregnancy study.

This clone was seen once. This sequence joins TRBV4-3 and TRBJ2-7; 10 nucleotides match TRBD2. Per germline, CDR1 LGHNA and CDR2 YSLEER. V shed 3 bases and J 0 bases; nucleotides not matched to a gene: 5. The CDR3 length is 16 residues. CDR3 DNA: TGCGCCAGCAGCCAGGACCCTAGCGGGAGCTCCTACGAGCAGTACTTC. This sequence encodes CASSQDPSGSSYEQYF.

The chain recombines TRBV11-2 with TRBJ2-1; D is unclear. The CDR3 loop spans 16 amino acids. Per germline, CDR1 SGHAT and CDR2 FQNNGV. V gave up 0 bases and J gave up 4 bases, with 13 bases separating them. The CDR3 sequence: CASSLESGGDYNEQFF. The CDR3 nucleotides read TGTGCCAGCAGCTTAGAATCCGGCGGCGATTACAATGAGCAGTTCTTC. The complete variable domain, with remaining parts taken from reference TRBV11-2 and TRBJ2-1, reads EAGVAQSPRYKIIEKRQSVAFWCNPISGHATLYWYQQILGQGPKLLIQFQNNGVVDDSQLPKDRFSAERLKGVDSTLKIQPAKLEDSAVYLCASSLESGGDYNEQFFGPGTRLTVL.

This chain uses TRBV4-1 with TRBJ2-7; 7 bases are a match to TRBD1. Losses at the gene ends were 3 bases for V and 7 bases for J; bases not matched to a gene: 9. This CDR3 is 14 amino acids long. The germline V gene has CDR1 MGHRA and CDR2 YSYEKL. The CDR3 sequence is CASSQSGSGGEQYF. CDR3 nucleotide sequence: TGCGCCAGCAGCCAGTCTGGGTCAGGGGGTGAGCAGTACTTC.

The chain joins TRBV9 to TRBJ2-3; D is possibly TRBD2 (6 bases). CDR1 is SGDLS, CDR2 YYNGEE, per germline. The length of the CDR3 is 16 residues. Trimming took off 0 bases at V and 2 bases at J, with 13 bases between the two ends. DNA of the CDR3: TGTGCCAGCAGCGTAGATGTGGGAGGACACACAGATACGCAGTATTTT. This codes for CASSVDVGGHTDTQYF.

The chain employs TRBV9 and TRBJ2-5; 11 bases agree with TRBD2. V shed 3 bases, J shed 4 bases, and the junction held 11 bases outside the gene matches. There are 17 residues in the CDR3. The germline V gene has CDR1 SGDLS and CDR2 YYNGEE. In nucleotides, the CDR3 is TGTGCCAGCAGCGCCGTGGTAGCGGGAGGGCCAAGAGAGACCCAGTACTTC. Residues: CASSAVVAGGPRETQYF.

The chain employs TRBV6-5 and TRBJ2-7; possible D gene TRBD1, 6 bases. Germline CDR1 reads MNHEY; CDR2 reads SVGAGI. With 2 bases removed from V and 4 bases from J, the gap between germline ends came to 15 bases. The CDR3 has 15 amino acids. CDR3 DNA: TGTGCCAGCAGTTACCAGGACAGCGGATCTTACGAGCAGTACTTC. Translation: CASSYQDSGSYEQYF.

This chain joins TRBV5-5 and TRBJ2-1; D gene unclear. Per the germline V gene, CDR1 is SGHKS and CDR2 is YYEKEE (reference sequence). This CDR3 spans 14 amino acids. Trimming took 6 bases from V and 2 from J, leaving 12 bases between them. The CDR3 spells CASTRPEAYNEQFF. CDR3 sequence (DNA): TGTGCCAGCACCCGACCCGAGGCCTACAATGAGCAGTTCTTC.

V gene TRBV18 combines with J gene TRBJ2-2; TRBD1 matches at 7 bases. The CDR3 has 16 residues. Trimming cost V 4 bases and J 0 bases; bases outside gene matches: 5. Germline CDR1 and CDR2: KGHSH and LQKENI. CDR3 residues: CASSLTGTANTGELFF. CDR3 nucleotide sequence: TGTGCCAGCTCACTCACCGGGACAGCGAACACCGGGGAGCTGTTTTTT.

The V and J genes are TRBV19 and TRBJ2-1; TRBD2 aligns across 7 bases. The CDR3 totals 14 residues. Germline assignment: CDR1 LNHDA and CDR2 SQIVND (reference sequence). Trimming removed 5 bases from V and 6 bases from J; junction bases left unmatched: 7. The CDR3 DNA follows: TGTGCCAGTAGTGATGCGGGAGAAGCCAATGAGCAGTTCTTC. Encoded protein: CASSDAGEANEQFF.

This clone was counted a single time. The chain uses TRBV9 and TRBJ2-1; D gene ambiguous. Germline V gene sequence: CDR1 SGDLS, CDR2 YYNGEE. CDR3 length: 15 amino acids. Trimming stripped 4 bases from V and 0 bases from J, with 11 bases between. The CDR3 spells CASSPDSGSYNEQFF. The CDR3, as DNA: TGTGCCAGCAGCCCCGACTCGGGCTCCTACAATGAGCAGTTCTTC.

CDR3 sequence reads: CASSSSSAILDTQYF. The CDR3 region has the DNA TGTGCCAGCAGTTCGTCTAGCGCGATACTAGATACGCAGTATTTT. The J gene is TRBJ2-3, the V gene TRBV27, with TRBD2 as a possible D gene (6 bases). The CDR3 sequence is 15 residues long. The germline V gene has CDR1 MNHEY and CDR2 SMNVEV (reference sequence). Trimming left V 4 bases short and J 5 bases short, with 16 bases between.

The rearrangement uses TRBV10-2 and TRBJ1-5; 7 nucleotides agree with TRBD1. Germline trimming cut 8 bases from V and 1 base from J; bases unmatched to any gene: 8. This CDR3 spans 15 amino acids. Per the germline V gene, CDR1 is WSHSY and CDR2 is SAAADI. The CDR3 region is CASGHLTGSNQPQHF. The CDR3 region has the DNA TGCGCCAGCGGGCACCTGACAGGGAGCAATCAGCCCCAGCATTTT.

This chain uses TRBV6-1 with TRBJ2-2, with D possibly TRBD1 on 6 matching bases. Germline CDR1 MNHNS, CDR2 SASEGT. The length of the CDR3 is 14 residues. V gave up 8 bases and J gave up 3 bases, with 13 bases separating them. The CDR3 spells CASDEGTHTGELFF. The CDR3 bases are TGTGCCAGCGATGAGGGGACACACACCGGGGAGCTGTTTTTT.

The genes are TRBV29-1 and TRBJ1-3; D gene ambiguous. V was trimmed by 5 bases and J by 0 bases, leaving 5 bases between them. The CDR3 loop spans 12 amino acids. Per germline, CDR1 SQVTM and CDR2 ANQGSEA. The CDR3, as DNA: TGCAGCGTTCCAGACTCTGGAAACACCATATATTTT. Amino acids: CSVPDSGNTIYF.

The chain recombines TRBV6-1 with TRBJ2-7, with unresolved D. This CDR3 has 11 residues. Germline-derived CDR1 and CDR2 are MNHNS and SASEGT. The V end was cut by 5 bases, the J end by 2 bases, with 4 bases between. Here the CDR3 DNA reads TGTGCCAGCAGTATAGCCTACGAGCAGTACTTC. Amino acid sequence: CASSIAYEQYF.

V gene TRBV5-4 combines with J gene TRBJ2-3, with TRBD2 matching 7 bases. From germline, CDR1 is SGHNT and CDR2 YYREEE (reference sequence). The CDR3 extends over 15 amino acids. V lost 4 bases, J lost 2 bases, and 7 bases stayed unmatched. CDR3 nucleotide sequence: TGTGCCAGCAGCCCTCTAGCGGACAACACAGATACGCAGTATTTT. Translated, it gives CASSPLADNTDTQYF.

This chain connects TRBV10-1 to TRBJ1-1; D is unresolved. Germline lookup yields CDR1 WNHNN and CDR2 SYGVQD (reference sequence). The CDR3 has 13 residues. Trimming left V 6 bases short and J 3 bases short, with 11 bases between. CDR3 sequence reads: CASRARWDTEAFF. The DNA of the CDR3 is TGCGCCAGCAGGGCGAGGTGGGACACTGAAGCTTTCTTT.

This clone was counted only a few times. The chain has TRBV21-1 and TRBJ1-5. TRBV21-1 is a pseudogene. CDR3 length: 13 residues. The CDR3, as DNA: TGTGCCAGCAGCTCGGGGGGGCTTCAGCCCCAGCATTTT. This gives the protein CASSSGGLQPQHF.

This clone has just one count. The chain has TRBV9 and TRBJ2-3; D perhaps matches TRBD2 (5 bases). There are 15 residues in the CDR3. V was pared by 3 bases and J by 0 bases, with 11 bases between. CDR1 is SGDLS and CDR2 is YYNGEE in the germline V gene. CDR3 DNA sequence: TGTGCCAGCAGCGCACTAGGTTCCAGCACAGATACGCAGTATTTT. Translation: CASSALGSSTDTQYF.

In DNA form, the CDR3 reads TGTGCCAGCAGCTCGACCACGATCCCTTCGAGGAGCACCGGGGAGCTGTTTTTT. This encodes CASSSTTIPSRSTGELFF. The rearrangement joins TRBV5-6 to TRBJ2-2; no reliable D call. CDR1 and CDR2 from the germline V gene are SGHDT and YYEEEE. The CDR3 sequence is 18 residues long. V gave up 3 bases and J gave up 4 bases, with 22 bases separating them.

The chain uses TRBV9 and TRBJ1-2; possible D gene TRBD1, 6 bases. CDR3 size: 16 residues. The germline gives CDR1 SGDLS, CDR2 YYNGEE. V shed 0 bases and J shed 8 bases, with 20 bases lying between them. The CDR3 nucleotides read TGTGCCAGCAGCGTAGAGGAAGGGGGGGCCCCCAGAGGCTACACCTTC. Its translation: CASSVEEGGAPRGYTF.

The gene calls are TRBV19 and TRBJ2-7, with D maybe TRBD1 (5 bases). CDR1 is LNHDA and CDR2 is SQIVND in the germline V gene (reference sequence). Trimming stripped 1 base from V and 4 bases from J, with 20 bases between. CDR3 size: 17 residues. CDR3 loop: CASSIGGRPPLLYEQYF. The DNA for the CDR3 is TGTGCCAGTAGTATAGGGGGCAGGCCCCCACTCCTTTACGAGCAGTACTTC.

The CDR3 coding sequence is TGCGCCAGCAGCTTGGATGACGGTGGGGGCTCACCCCTCCACTTT. This encodes CASSLDDGGGSPLHF. The V and J genes are TRBV5-1 and TRBJ1-6, with D perhaps matching TRBD1 (6 bases). CDR1 SGHRS and CDR2 YFSETQ come from the germline V gene. The CDR3 covers 15 residues. V lost 0 bases, J lost 10 bases, and 14 bases lay in between.

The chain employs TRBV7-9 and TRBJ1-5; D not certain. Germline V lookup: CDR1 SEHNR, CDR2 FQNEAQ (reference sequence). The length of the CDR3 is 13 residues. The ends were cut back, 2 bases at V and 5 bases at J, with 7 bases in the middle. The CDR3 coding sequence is TGTGCCAGCAGCTTAAGGGAGGATCAGCCCCAGCATTTT. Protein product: CASSLREDQPQHF.

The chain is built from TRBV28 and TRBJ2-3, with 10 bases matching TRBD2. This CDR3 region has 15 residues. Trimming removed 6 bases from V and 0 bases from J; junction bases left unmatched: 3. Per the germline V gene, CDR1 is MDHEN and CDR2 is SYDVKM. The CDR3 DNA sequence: TGTGCCAGCAGGTGGACTAGCGGAAGCACAGATACGCAGTATTTT. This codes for CASRWTSGSTDTQYF.